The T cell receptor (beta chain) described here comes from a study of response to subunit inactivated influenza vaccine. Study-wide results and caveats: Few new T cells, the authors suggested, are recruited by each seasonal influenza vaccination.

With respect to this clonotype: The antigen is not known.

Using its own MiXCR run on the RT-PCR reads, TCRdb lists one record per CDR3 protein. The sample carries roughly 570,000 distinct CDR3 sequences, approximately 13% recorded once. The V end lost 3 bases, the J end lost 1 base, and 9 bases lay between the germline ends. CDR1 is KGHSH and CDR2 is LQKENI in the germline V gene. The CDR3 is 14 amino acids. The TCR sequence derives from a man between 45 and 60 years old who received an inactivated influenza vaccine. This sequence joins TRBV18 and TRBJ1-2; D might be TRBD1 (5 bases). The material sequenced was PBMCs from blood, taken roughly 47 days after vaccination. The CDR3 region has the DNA TGTGCCAGCTCACCGGGACGGGGTAACTATGGCTACACCTTC. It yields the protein CASSPGRGNYGYTF.